A single sample gave rise to the 25 T cell receptor beta chains below, sequenced in a study of cytomegalovirus exposure and HLA in healthy donors. Amplification used 60 Vbeta primers and 13 Jbeta primers. TCRdb keeps only in-frame clones here, not all; method: immunoSEQ multiplex PCR. The sample has 130,000 to 150,000 clones; around 79% are singletons. Material for sequencing was PBMCs. The receptor set was obtained from a male donor in good health and CMV-seronegative.

This rearrangement joins TRBV30 to TRBJ1-5; TRBD1 might be the D (6 bases). Per germline, CDR1 GTSNPN and CDR2 SVGIG (reference sequence). Trimming took 2 bases from V and 7 from J, leaving 15 bases between them. The CDR3 is 14 amino acids. The CDR3 DNA sequence: TGTGCCTGGAGTAGTTGGGGGGGCTCCCAGCCCCAGCATTTT. Protein: CAWSSWGGSQPQHF.

The chain uses TRBV5-4 and TRBJ1-2, with 7 positions matching TRBD1. The trim removed 1 base at V and 5 bases at J, leaving 2 bases unmatched. Germline V gene sequence: CDR1 SGHNT, CDR2 YYREEE (reference sequence). The CDR3 is 13 amino acids. The CDR3 nucleotides read TGTGCCAGCAGCTTGACAGGGGTGTATGGCTACACCTTC. Its protein product is CASSLTGVYGYTF.

The chain uses TRBV30 and TRBJ2-7; TRBD1 might be the D (6 bases). The V and J ends lost 1 base and 0 bases respectively, with 13 bases between them. CDR1 and CDR2 from the germline V gene are GTSNPN and SVGIG (reference sequence). CDR3 length: 15 amino acids. The CDR3 DNA is TGTGCCTGGAGTGAAAACAGGGAGAGCTCCTACGAGCAGTACTTC. It encodes CAWSENRESSYEQYF.

The gene calls are TRBV4-1 and TRBJ2-5, with TRBD2 matching 8 bases. Germline CDR1 is MGHRA and CDR2 is YSYEKL. The length of the CDR3 is 14 residues. The J segment lost 2 bases and the V segment lost 4 bases, leaving 3 bases of the junction unmatched. For the CDR3, the DNA is TGCGCCAGCAGCCCCACTAGCGGTCAAGAGACCCAGTACTTC. As protein: CASSPTSGQETQYF.

With respect to this clone: The same CDR3 is also encoded by other DNA sequences in this sample. This CDR3 is CASSSDRGGEKLFF. The DNA of the CDR3 is TGTGCCAGCAGCTCCGACAGGGGAGGAGAAAAACTGTTTTTT. The chain couples TRBV7-9 to TRBJ1-4; 8 nucleotides line up with TRBD1. The V gene end was trimmed by 4 bases and the J gene end by 8 bases; junction bases not matched to a gene: 6. Germline loops: CDR1 SEHNR, CDR2 FQNEAQ (reference sequence). CDR3 length: 14 amino acids.

The chain joins TRBV21-1 to TRBJ2-7; TRBD1 was called by the table and not checked on the DNA. TRBV21-1 is flagged as a pseudogene. The CDR3 length is 14 residues. CDR3 sequence reads: CASSNLGQGYEQYF. The CDR3 DNA is TGTGCCAGCAGCAACCTGGGACAGGGATACGAGCAGTACTTC.

This rearrangement joins TRBV6-1 to TRBJ1-6, with D uncertain. The V gene's germline CDR1 is MNHNS and CDR2 SASEGT. There are 13 residues in the CDR3. V was trimmed by 3 bases and J by 6 bases, leaving 6 bases between them. CDR3 sequence: CASSDVLNSPLHF. The CDR3 nucleotides are TGTGCCAGCAGTGATGTCCTTAATTCACCCCTCCACTTT.

V gene TRBV2 combines with J gene TRBJ1-3; D unclear. The V end was cut by 6 bases, the J end by 4 bases, with 16 bases between. The CDR3 runs to 15 residues. Germline CDR1 SNHLY, CDR2 FYNNEI. The CDR3 reads CASRNRRFRGNTIYF. CDR3 sequence (DNA): TGTGCCAGCAGAAATAGGAGGTTTAGAGGAAACACCATATATTTT.

The chain employs TRBV7-3 and TRBJ2-3; 11 nucleotides match TRBD2. V shed 5 bases, J shed 3 bases, and the junction held 13 bases outside the gene matches. The CDR3 is made up of 18 amino acids. Germline V gives CDR1 SGHTA, CDR2 FQGTGA. The CDR3, as DNA: TGTGCCAGCAGCCCACCCCGGCTAGCGGGGGGTCAAACAGATACGCAGTATTTT. It encodes CASSPPRLAGGQTDTQYF.

In regard to this clone: The same CDR3 is also encoded by other DNA sequences in this sample. The J gene is TRBJ1-5, the V gene TRBV30, with D unresolved. CDR1 and CDR2 (germline): GTSNPN, SVGIG (reference sequence). Trimming cost V 0 bases and J 6 bases, with 9 bases left between them. This CDR3 comprises 13 residues. CDR3: CAWSVRSGQPQHF. The CDR3 DNA is TGTGCCTGGAGTGTAAGGTCGGGTCAGCCCCAGCATTTT.

This clone has a handful of counts. The V and J genes are TRBV7-8 and TRBJ1-2; 8 nucleotides agree with TRBD1. Germline V gene lookup returns CDR1 SGHVS and CDR2 FQNEAQ. The CDR3 loop spans 16 amino acids. V lost 4 bases to trimming and J lost 4 bases; unmatched junction nucleotides: 11. CDR3 nucleotide sequence: TGTGCCAGCAGCTCTCTACGGGACAGGACACTCTATGGCTACACCTTC. It is translated as CASSSLRDRTLYGYTF.

As to this clone: One end of the junction fails to match germline, which may point to a read error. The chain employs TRBV25-1 and TRBJ1-2, with 7 bases identical to TRBD1. The CDR3 runs 13 residues. Germline V CDR1 and CDR2: MGHDK, SYGVNS. The CDR3 DNA reads TGTGCCAGCAAGGCAGGGGGACAATATGGCTACCCCTTC. It is translated as CASKAGGQYGYPF.

In DNA, the CDR3 is TGTGCCAGCAGCGTAGATCCAGCGGGGGGCAAAGGGACCCAGTACTTC. Amino acid sequence: CASSVDPAGGKGTQYF. The chain employs TRBV9 and TRBJ2-5; the match to TRBD2 covers 9 bases. Germline values: CDR1 SGDLS, CDR2 YYNGEE. This CDR3 contains 16 residues. Trimming cost V 0 bases and J 7 bases; bases outside gene matches: 10.

This chain links TRBV7-9 with TRBJ1-5; unclear D gene. This CDR3 has 16 amino acids. Trimming took off 5 bases at V and 0 bases at J, with 14 bases between the two ends. Per germline, CDR1 SEHNR and CDR2 FQNEAQ (reference sequence). CDR3 residues: CASSPMTRFSNQPQHF. The CDR3 bases are TGTGCCAGCAGCCCTATGACACGTTTTAGCAATCAGCCCCAGCATTTT.

The chain carries TRBV13 and TRBJ1-2; TRBD1 agrees at 8 bases. The length of the CDR3 is 15 residues. With V trimmed by 2 bases and J by 7 bases, 9 bases remained unmatched. The germline V gene has CDR1 PRHDT and CDR2 FYEKMQ (reference sequence). The CDR3 DNA reads TGTGCCAGCAGCTTAAATCAGGGGGCGTACGGTGGCTACACCTTC. This encodes CASSLNQGAYGGYTF.

V is TRBV7-8 and J is TRBJ2-3, with TRBD2 matching 13 bases. The CDR3 contains 18 residues. CDR1 and CDR2 from the germline V gene are SGHVS and FQNEAQ. V was clipped by 2 bases and J by 3 bases; unmatched bases: 8. The CDR3 spells CASSLLRTSGRLTDTQYF. CDR3 sequence (DNA): TGTGCCAGCAGCTTATTGCGGACTAGCGGGAGATTAACAGATACGCAGTATTTT.

The chain joins TRBV11-2 to TRBJ2-1, with 8 bases aligning to TRBD2. The CDR3 totals 17 residues. Germline loops: CDR1 SGHAT, CDR2 FQNNGV. V was pared by 1 base and J by 3 bases, with 8 bases of the junction left unmatched. CDR3: CASSLGGAGAFYNEQFF. DNA for the CDR3: TGTGCCAGCAGCTTAGGGGGAGCGGGGGCCTTCTACAATGAGCAGTTCTTC.

A word on this clone: Relative to the germline gene, one junction end is altered; a read error may explain this. The chain links TRBV30 to TRBJ1-1; no firm D call. Germline V gene sequence: CDR1 GTSNPN, CDR2 SVGIG (reference sequence). The CDR3 length is 15 residues. CDR3 sequence: CSWSSPTRMVTEAFF. CDR3 nucleotide sequence: TGTTCCTGGAGTTCGCCGACTCGGATGGTTACTGAAGCTTTCTTT.

The chain joins TRBV7-9 to TRBJ1-2; 10 bases align to TRBD1. With V trimmed by 5 bases and J by 7 bases, 10 bases remained unmatched. Germline CDR1 is SEHNR and CDR2 is FQNEAQ (reference sequence). This CDR3 is built from 15 residues. CDR3 in DNA: TGTGCCAGCAGCGCACTCCGGGACAGGGGCGGTGGCTACACCTTC. It yields the protein CASSALRDRGGGYTF.

By share of the sample, this clone is medium-sized. This chain links TRBV15 with TRBJ2-6; D is perhaps TRBD1 (7 bases). Germline V lookup: CDR1 LNHNV, CDR2 YYDKDF (reference sequence). This CDR3 comprises 15 residues. The V end was cut by 5 bases, the J end by 3 bases, with 11 bases between. For the CDR3, the DNA is TGTGCCACCAGCGGCGGGACAGATGGGGCCAACGTCCTGACTTTC. Its protein product is CATSGGTDGANVLTF.

The CDR3 here is CASSLDGGSNQPQHF. CDR3 bases: TGCGCCAGCAGCTTGGATGGCGGTAGCAATCAGCCCCAGCATTTT. V is TRBV5-1 and J is TRBJ1-5, with D unclear. The germline CDR1 and CDR2 sequences are SGHRS and YFSETQ. V shed 0 bases and J shed 0 bases, with 7 bases lying between them. The CDR3 covers 15 residues.

This clone was detected only a few times. The chain joins TRBV27 to TRBJ1-3, with 9 bases lining up with TRBD1. V lost 3 bases and J lost 7; bases outside the gene matches: 7. The CDR3 has 15 residues. The germline CDR1 and CDR2 sequences are MNHEY and SMNVEV (reference sequence). CDR3 nucleotides: TGTGCCAGCAGTTTCACCCCGGGACAGGGCAACACCATATATTTT. Translating gives CASSFTPGQGNTIYF.

The chain uses TRBV7-6 and TRBJ1-1; 9 bases line up with TRBD1. This CDR3 has 18 residues. The germline gives CDR1 SGHVS, CDR2 FNYEAQ. V lost 5 bases, J lost 1 base, and 14 bases stayed unmatched. CDR3 coding DNA: TGTGCCAGCAGCACGCCACAGCGGGACAGGGCTACGAACACTGAAGCTTTCTTT. Translating it yields CASSTPQRDRATNTEAFF.

The chain combines TRBV19 with TRBJ2-7, with TRBD1 matching 12 bases. CDR1 and CDR2 (germline): LNHDA, SQIVND (reference sequence). The CDR3 loop spans 14 amino acids. Trimming removed 6 bases from V and 7 bases from J; junction bases left unmatched: 7. CDR3 amino acids: CASRMGQGAGEQYF. The CDR3 DNA sequence: TGTGCCAGTAGGATGGGACAGGGGGCTGGGGAGCAGTACTTC. Based on the CDR3 plus reference TRBV19 and TRBJ2-7, the full variable domain is DGGITQSPKYLFRKEGQNVTLSCEQNLNHDAMYWYRQDPGQGLRLIYYSQIVNDFQKGDIAEGYSVSREKKESFPLTVTSAQKNPTAFYLCASRMGQGAGEQYFGPGTRLTVT.

The chain recombines TRBV5-6 with TRBJ2-7; 10 bases are shared with TRBD1. The germline CDR1 and CDR2 sequences are SGHDT and YYEEEE. V dropped 0 bases and J dropped 1; count of bases not matched to a gene: 4. This CDR3 is 16 amino acids long. As DNA, the CDR3 is TGTGCCAGCAGCTTGGCCCAGGACAGGGGGTCCTACGAGCAGTACTTC. Residues: CASSLAQDRGSYEQYF.